Below are 23 T cell receptor beta chains sequenced from a single sample in a study of early T cells in non-severe SARS-CoV-2 infection. TCRdb reprocessed the 5' RACE reads via MiXCR and lists one record per CDR3 protein. The table lists 20,000 to 30,000 distinct CDR3 sequences, over 3.5% of them singletons, with 4% to 4.5% in the top ten. The sequenced sample was whole blood. The receptors originated from an adult who was a healthcare worker with PCR-confirmed SARS-CoV-2 infection or an uninfected control (not recorded which).

This clonotype was seen ten or more times. The rearrangement links TRBV28 to TRBJ1-4, with 7 bases fitting TRBD1. CDR1 and CDR2 (germline): MDHEN, SYDVKM. The ends lost 5 bases at V and 5 bases at J; junction bases unmatched: 8. The CDR3 consists of 15 residues. Here the CDR3 reads CASSPRGLENEKLFF. CDR3 bases: TGTGCCAGCAGTCCCAGGGGGTTGGAGAATGAAAAACTGTTTTTT.

This clonotype was recorded at least ten times. This CDR3 is CASSREGRDEQYF. In nucleotides, the CDR3 is TGTGCCAGCAGCCGAGAGGGGCGGGACGAGCAGTACTTC. The chain links TRBV11-2 to TRBJ2-7, with D perhaps given as TRBD1 or TRBD2 (5 bases each). The CDR3 is made up of 13 amino acids. Trimming left V 5 bases short and J 5 bases short, with 13 bases between. Per the germline V gene, CDR1 is SGHAT and CDR2 is FQNNGV.

This clonotype has at least ten counts. J is TRBJ1-2 and V is TRBV27; unclear D gene. V lost 11 bases, J lost 2 bases, and 15 bases lay in between. Germline CDR1 and CDR2: MNHEY and SMNVEV (reference sequence). The CDR3 totals 13 residues. The CDR3 DNA reads as TGTGCCCTCCATCAGTCGAGAAACTATGGCTACACCTTC. This sequence encodes CALHQSRNYGYTF.

This clonotype came up many times. The chain couples TRBV18 to TRBJ1-4; D unclear. Per germline, CDR1 KGHSH and CDR2 LQKENI. The CDR3 has 14 residues. V lost 6 bases, J lost 4 bases, and 12 bases lay in between. CDR3 sequence: CASSDGSFNEKLFF. For the CDR3, the DNA is TGTGCCAGCTCGGACGGCTCCTTTAATGAAAAACTGTTTTTT.

This clonotype was counted many times. The V gene is TRBV3-1, the J gene TRBJ1-1; D remains unclear. Trimming left V 4 bases short and J 8 bases short, with 11 bases between. Germline values: CDR1 LGHDT, CDR2 YNNKEL (reference sequence). CDR3 length equals 12 residues. The CDR3 loop reads CASSRRHNEAFF. DNA for the CDR3: TGTGCCAGCAGCCGTCGCCATAACGAAGCTTTCTTT.

The table lists this clonotype with many counts. The chain carries TRBV4-1 and TRBJ2-1, with 12 bases identical to TRBD2. The CDR3 extends over 16 amino acids. Germline V gene data show CDR1 as MGHRA and CDR2 as YSYEKL. The V and J ends lost 4 bases and 6 bases, in that order; junction bases with no gene match: 7. The CDR3 sequence is CASSRTWTSGTNEQFF. For the CDR3, the DNA is TGCGCCAGCAGCCGCACTTGGACTAGCGGGACCAATGAGCAGTTCTTC.

V usage is TRBV21-1 and J usage is TRBJ2-7; the table's D call, TRBD2, has no DNA check behind it. TRBV21-1 is deemed a pseudogene. This CDR3 is built from 16 residues. In DNA form, the CDR3 reads TGTGCCAGCAGCCCACGGACTAGCGGGACATCCTACGAGCAGTACTTC. This codes for CASSPRTSGTSYEQYF.

This clonotype was counted at least ten times. V and J are TRBV29-1 and TRBJ2-7, with D tentatively TRBD1 (7 bases). Germline CDR1 SQVTM, CDR2 ANQGSEA. The CDR3 consists of 13 residues. V lost 5 bases and J 2 bases, leaving 13 bases between the germline ends. CDR3 loop: CSVSRRGAYEQYF. CDR3 sequence (DNA): TGCAGCGTTTCCCGCAGGGGGGCCTACGAGCAGTACTTC.

The chain uses TRBV29-1 and TRBJ2-7, with a weak D call TRBD1 (6 bases). The germline V and J ends were trimmed by 7 bases and 0 bases, with 10 bases remaining between them. From germline, CDR1 is SQVTM and CDR2 ANQGSEA. The CDR3 spans 12 residues. In DNA, the CDR3 is TGCAGCGCTGGGGACACCTCCTACGAGCAGTACTTC. Encoded protein: CSAGDTSYEQYF.

This clonotype was counted many times. The chain links TRBV10-2 to TRBJ2-7, with D unresolved. The length of the CDR3 is 12 residues. Trimming removed 3 bases at V and 2 bases at J, with 5 bases between. Germline lookup yields CDR1 WSHSY and CDR2 SAAADI. CDR3 DNA: TGCGCCAGCAGTGATCCAGCCTACGAGCAGTACTTC. Amino acid sequence: CASSDPAYEQYF.

At least ten counts were recorded for this clonotype. The chain employs TRBV7-2 and TRBJ2-1; TRBD2 agrees at 9 bases. CDR1 is SGHTA, CDR2 FQGNSA, per germline. CDR3 length: 14 residues. V lost 2 bases to trimming and J lost 9 bases; unmatched junction nucleotides: 5. DNA for the CDR3: TGTGCCAGCAGCTTATCGGCTAGCGGGACTGAGCAGTTCTTC. This codes for CASSLSASGTEQFF.

V usage is TRBV28 and J usage is TRBJ2-4; D might be TRBD2 (5 bases). Trimming shortened V by 8 bases and J by 6 bases, and 11 bases separated the two germline ends. Germline assignment: CDR1 MDHEN and CDR2 SYDVKM. The CDR3 loop spans 12 amino acids. CDR3 bases: TGTGCCAGCGGGAGTACCCCAAACATTCAGTACTTC. It encodes CASGSTPNIQYF.

This clonotype came up many times. The rearrangement uses TRBV12-3 or TRBV12-4 and TRBJ2-1; tentative D call: TRBD2 (5 bases). The V and J ends lost 2 bases and 0 bases respectively, with 11 bases between them. CDR3 length: 16 amino acids. The chain's CDR3 is CASSLYSGSSYNEQFF. The CDR3 DNA is TGTGCCAGCAGTTTATACTCGGGAAGCTCCTACAATGAGCAGTTCTTC.

This clonotype was seen at least ten times. The rearrangement joins TRBV20-1 to TRBJ2-7, with 11 positions matching TRBD2. The germline gives CDR1 DFQATT, CDR2 SNEGSKA (reference sequence). The CDR3 covers 17 residues. The junction had 11 bases not matched to a gene; V was cut back by 0 bases and J by 4 bases. In nucleotides, the CDR3 is TGCAGTGCTAGAGACCGGGGACTAGCGGAAATCCGTTACGAGCAGTACTTC. Protein sequence: CSARDRGLAEIRYEQYF.

Within the sample, this clonotype is medium-sized. The V and J genes are TRBV11-1 and TRBJ2-1, with D hard to call. V lost 3 bases and J 4 bases, leaving 16 bases between the germline ends. The CDR3 is 16 residues long. CDR1 SGHAT and CDR2 FQDESV come from the germline V gene (reference sequence). CDR3: CASSFTRAAHYNEQFF. CDR3 in DNA: TGTGCCAGCAGCTTTACTCGGGCAGCCCATTACAATGAGCAGTTCTTC.

This clonotype is labeled medium-sized (0.01 to 0.1%). The gene calls are TRBV20-1 and TRBJ2-5; D may be TRBD1 (5 bases). Germline V lookup: CDR1 DFQATT, CDR2 SNEGSKA (reference sequence). The CDR3 consists of 12 residues. The CDR3: CASDSDQETQYF. CDR3 DNA: TGCGCTAGTGACAGTGACCAAGAGACCCAGTACTTC.

This clonotype showed up many times. The chain recombines TRBV5-1 with TRBJ2-1; TRBD2 matches 9 bases. The V and J ends lost 4 bases and 10 bases, in that order; junction bases with no gene match: 12. Germline assignment: CDR1 SGHRS and CDR2 YFSETQ. The CDR3 runs to 15 residues. The chain's CDR3 is CASSRALAGLSEQFF. DNA of the CDR3: TGCGCCAGCAGCAGGGCGCTAGCGGGGCTATCGGAGCAGTTCTTC.

This clonotype was counted ten times or more. The V gene is TRBV19, the J gene TRBJ1-1; 9 positions agree with TRBD1. This CDR3 is 14 amino acids long. Per germline, CDR1 LNHDA and CDR2 SQIVND (reference sequence). Trimming removed 5 bases from V and 7 bases from J; junction bases left unmatched: 8. The CDR3 region has the DNA TGTGCCAGTAGTGCCCGGACAGGGGACAGTGAAGCTTTCTTT. Its translation is CASSARTGDSEAFF. The full variable domain, its missing parts supplied by reference TRBV19 and TRBJ1-1, is DGGITQSPKYLFRKEGQNVTLSCEQNLNHDAMYWYRQDPGQGLRLIYYSQIVNDFQKGDIAEGYSVSREKKESFPLTVTSAQKNPTAFYLCASSARTGDSEAFFGQGTRLTVV.

The table lists this clonotype with many counts. The rearrangement links TRBV6-6 to TRBJ2-5, with 11 bases lining up with TRBD2. Germline trimming cut 2 bases from V and 5 bases from J; bases unmatched to any gene: 7. The CDR3 spans 16 residues. Germline V CDR1 and CDR2: MNHNY, SVGAGI (reference sequence). The CDR3 nucleotides read TGTGCCAGCAGTTACACAATAACTAGCGGGAGCGAGACCCAGTACTTC. It is translated as CASSYTITSGSETQYF.

The chain joins TRBV3-1 to TRBJ2-1, with D uncertain. The germline gives CDR1 LGHDT, CDR2 YNNKEL (reference sequence). CDR3 length: 17 amino acids. V lost 0 bases and J lost 0, with 12 bases in between. CDR3 loop: CASSQDWGKLSYNEQFF. The CDR3, as DNA: TGTGCCAGCAGCCAAGATTGGGGTAAACTCTCCTACAATGAGCAGTTCTTC.

This clonotype was detected many times. The J gene is TRBJ2-5, the V gene TRBV3-1; D ambiguous. The V gene's germline CDR1 is LGHDT and CDR2 YNNKEL (reference sequence). The V end was cut by 3 bases, the J end by 3 bases, with 5 bases between. The CDR3 covers 12 residues. CDR3 DNA: TGTGCCAGCAGCCACCTAGAAGAGACCCAGTACTTC. The encoded protein is CASSHLEETQYF.

This clonotype was seen a few times. The chain employs TRBV4-1 and TRBJ2-7, with 9 bases that match TRBD2. CDR3 size: 16 residues. Germline CDR1 reads MGHRA; CDR2 reads YSYEKL. The V and J ends lost 0 bases and 1 base, in that order; junction bases with no gene match: 4. Here the CDR3 DNA reads TGCGCCAGCAGCCAAGATCCGGCGGGAGGGTCCTACGAGCAGTACTTC. This sequence encodes CASSQDPAGGSYEQYF.

This clonotype was picked up a small number of times. This chain uses TRBV7-2 with TRBJ2-3, with 8 bases aligning to TRBD2. Germline V gene sequence: CDR1 SGHTA, CDR2 FQGNSA. The CDR3 sequence is 16 residues long. Trimming cost V 5 bases and J 2 bases; bases outside gene matches: 9. Written as DNA, the CDR3 is TGTGCCAGCAGCACTAGACTAGCGACACTCACAGATACGCAGTATTTT. Protein product: CASSTRLATLTDTQYF.